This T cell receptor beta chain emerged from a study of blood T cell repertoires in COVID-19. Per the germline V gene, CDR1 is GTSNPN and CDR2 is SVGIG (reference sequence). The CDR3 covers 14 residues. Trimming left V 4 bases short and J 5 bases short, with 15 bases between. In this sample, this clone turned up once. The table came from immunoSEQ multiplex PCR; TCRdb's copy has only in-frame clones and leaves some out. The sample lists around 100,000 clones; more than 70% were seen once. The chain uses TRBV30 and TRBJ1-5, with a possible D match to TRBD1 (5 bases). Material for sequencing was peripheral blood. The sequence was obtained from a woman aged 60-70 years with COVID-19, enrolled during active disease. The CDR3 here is CAWKGRREDQPQHF. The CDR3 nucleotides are TGTGCCTGGAAGGGTCGCAGGGAGGATCAGCCCCAGCATTTT.